The rows below give T cell receptor beta chains drawn from one sample of a study of blood T cell repertoires in COVID-19. Only in-frame clones appear in the TCRdb table, and some are missing; sequencing was by immunoSEQ multiplex PCR. The sample carries approximately 50,000 clones, 65% to 90% recorded once. The sample comprised peripheral blood. These receptors were taken from a woman older than 75 with acute or convalescent COVID-19. Both conserved end residues are part of each CDR3. D genes are given only for firm matches. Where a row states a size, it is once, few, many or the class of an expanded clone; other rows omit it.

TRBJ1-4 | TRBV12-3/TRBV12-4 | few | 13 | NA | TGTGCCAGCAGTTTTCAGGGGCGCGAAAAACTGTTTTTT | CASSFQGREKLFF
TRBJ1-6 | TRBV4-2 | few | 16 | NA | TGTGCCAGCAGCCAAGATCTAGATTTTCTTAATTCACCCCTCCACTTT | CASSQDLDFLNSPLHF
TRBJ1-3 | TRBV6-5 | NA | 13 | TRBD1 | TGTGCCGCTTCGACAGGGGGTGTAAACACCATATATTTT | CAASTGGVNTIYF
TRBJ1-5 | TRBV10-1 | NA | 13 | TRBD1 | TGCGCCAGATGGACAGGGTTAAATCAGCCCCAGCATTTT | CARWTGLNQPQHF
TRBJ2-5 | TRBV12-3/TRBV12-4 | NA | 11 | NA | TGTGCCAGCAGTTTTAAAGAGACCCAGTACTTC | CASSFKETQYF
TRBJ1-1 | TRBV3-1/TRBV3-2 | few | 12 | TRBD1 | TGTGCCAGCGGGACAGCGAACACTGAAGCTTTCTTT | CASGTANTEAFF
TRBJ2-7 | TRBV7-2 | NA | 14 | TRBD1 | TGTGCCAGCAGCTTAGGAAGGGGGCGCGACGAGCAGTACTTC | CASSLGRGRDEQYF
TRBJ2-7 | TRBV29-1 | NA | 12 | TRBD1 | TGCAGCGCGGGACAGGGCCAAACCGAGCAGTACTTC | CSAGQGQTEQYF
TRBJ1-4 | TRBV4-1 | few | 17 | NA | TGCGCCAGCAGCCAAGGGCCCCGAAGGGAGACTAATGAAAAACTGTTTTTT | CASSQGPRRETNEKLFF
TRBJ1-6 | TRBV11-2 | NA | 13 | NA | TGTGCCAGCAGCTTAGACAGGCATTCACCCCTCCACTTT | CASSLDRHSPLHF
TRBJ1-5 | TRBV19 | NA | 13 | NA | TGTGCCAGTAGTACACAGGACAATCAGCCCCAGCATTTT | CASSTQDNQPQHF
TRBJ2-1 | TRBV5-5 | NA | 16 | TRBD2 | TGTGCCAGCACCGCGGGGGGCCGTTTAGTTTACAATGAGCAGTTCTTC | CASTAGGRLVYNEQFF
TRBJ1-4 | TRBV3-1/TRBV3-2 | NA | 12 | NA | TGTGCCAGCGGCGGACAGCATGAAAAACTGTTTTTT | CASGGQHEKLFF
TRBJ2-5 | TRBV3-1/TRBV3-2 | once | 12 | TRBD2 | TGTGCCAGCAGCCCTCCGGGGGGAAGCCAGTACTTC | CASSPPGGSQYF
TRBJ2-7 | TRBV6-5 | NA | 16 | TRBD2 | TGTGCCAGCAGTTACCTATCAACTAGCGGGGGCTACGAGCAGTACTTC | CASSYLSTSGGYEQYF
TRBJ2-7 | TRBV6-5 | NA | 15 | NA | TGTGCCAGCAGTTACTCCAAACAGCTCTCCTACGAGCAGTACTTC | CASSYSKQLSYEQYF
TRBJ1-1 | TRBV5-1 | NA | 13 | NA | TGCGCCAGCAGCCCGACATCGAACACTGAAGCTTTCTTT | CASSPTSNTEAFF
TRBJ2-5 | TRBV5-1 | NA | 17 | TRBD2 | TGCGCCAGCAGCTTAGAGGGCACTAGCGGGTCCAAAGAGACCCAGTACTTC | CASSLEGTSGSKETQYF
TRBJ1-5 | TRBV4-1 | NA | 15 | TRBD1 | TGCGCCAGCAGACAGGGGCTGTATAGCAATCAGCCCCAGCATTTT | CASRQGLYSNQPQHF
TRBJ1-3 | TRBV9 | NA | 15 | NA | TGTGCCAGCAGCGTAGGGGCAATACCTGGAAACACCATATATTTT | CASSVGAIPGNTIYF
TRBJ2-2 | TRBV12-3/TRBV12-4 | NA | 12 | TRBD1 | TGTGCCAGCAGGGACAGGGTCGGGGAGCTGTTTTTT | CASRDRVGELFF
TRBJ1-2 | TRBV18 | NA | 15 | TRBD1 | TGTGCCAGCTCACCCGGGACAGGGGGCAACTATGGCTACACCTTC | CASSPGTGGNYGYTF
TRBJ2-2 | TRBV6-5 | NA | 15 | TRBD2 | TGTGCCATCAATAGACTAGCAGGGTCTCCCGGGGAGCTGTTTTTT | CAINRLAGSPGELFF
TRBJ2-3 | TRBV3-1/TRBV3-2 | NA | 17 | TRBD2 | TGTGCCAGCAGCCCCCTACTAGCGGGGGACCTCACAGATACGCAGTATTTT | CASSPLLAGDLTDTQYF
TRBJ1-6 | TRBV13 | NA | 16 | NA | TGTGCCAGCAGCTTAGGACAGGGTGGTCTTGATTCACCCCTCCACTTT | CASSLGQGGLDSPLHF
TRBJ2-5 | TRBV9 | NA | 14 | NA | TGTGCCAGCTCCTACGGGCCGACGGGGGAGACCCAGTACTTC | CASSYGPTGETQYF
TRBJ2-1 | TRBV5-1 | NA | 18 | TRBD2 | TGCGCCAGCAGCGCTGACGGGAGGCGGGGGGCCCTCTACAATGAGCAGTTCTTC | CASSADGRRGALYNEQFF
TRBJ2-1 | TRBV7-5 | NA | 16 | NA | TGTGTCAGAAGCCTTCATACAGGGGGGAGCTACAATGAGCAGTTCTTC | CVRSLHTGGSYNEQFF
TRBJ1-6 | TRBV7-9 | NA | 15 | TRBD1 | TGTGCCAGCAGCCCACCGACAGGGGGGACTTCACCCCTCCACTTT | CASSPPTGGTSPLHF
TRBJ2-5 | TRBV15 | NA | 12 | NA | TGTGCCACCAGCAGAGACGGAGAGACCCAGTACTTC | CATSRDGETQYF
TRBJ2-5 | TRBV5-1 | NA | 14 | TRBD1 | TGCGCCAGCAGCCTAGGGACAGTCAGGGAGACCCAGTACTTC | CASSLGTVRETQYF
TRBJ1-4 | TRBV2 | once | 14 | TRBD1 | TGTGCCAGCAGATCGACAGGGGGCAGTGAAAAACTGTTTTTT | CASRSTGGSEKLFF
TRBJ1-1 | TRBV7-8 | once | 14 | NA | TGTGCCAGCAGTCCCCCGTGGGCCGGAACTGAAGCTTTCTTT | CASSPPWAGTEAFF
TRBJ2-2 | TRBV19 | NA | 17 | TRBD2 | TGTGCCAGTAGTCATCCTAGCGGGGGATCGAACACCGGGGAGCTGTTTTTT | CASSHPSGGSNTGELFF
TRBJ1-5 | TRBV9 | NA | 15 | TRBD1 | TGTGCCAGCAGCCGTAGAAGGCAGGGGGACCCCCCCCAGCATTTT | CASSRRRQGDPPQHF